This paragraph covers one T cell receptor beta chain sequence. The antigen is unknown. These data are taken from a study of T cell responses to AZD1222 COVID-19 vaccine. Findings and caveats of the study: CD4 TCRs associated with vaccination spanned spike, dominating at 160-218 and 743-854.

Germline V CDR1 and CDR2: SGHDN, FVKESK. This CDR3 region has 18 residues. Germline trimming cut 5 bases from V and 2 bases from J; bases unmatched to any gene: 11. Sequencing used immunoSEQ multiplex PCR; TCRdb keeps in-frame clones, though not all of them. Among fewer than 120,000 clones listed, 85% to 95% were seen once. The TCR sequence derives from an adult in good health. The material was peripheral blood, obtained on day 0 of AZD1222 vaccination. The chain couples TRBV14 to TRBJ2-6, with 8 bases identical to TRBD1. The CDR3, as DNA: TGTGCCAGCAGCACCAGCAGGGGGCAGGGGGCTGGGGCCAACGTCCTGACTTTC. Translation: CASSTSRGQGAGANVLTF.